This TCR beta chain was recorded in a study of blood T cell repertoires in COVID-19. Repertoires were generated with immunoSEQ multiplex PCR, while TCRdb's copy carries only in-frame clones and drops some. Of tens of thousands of clones in the sample, roughly 89% were seen once. The CDR3 has 13 residues. V was pared by 5 bases and J by 3 bases, with 12 bases between. CDR1 SGHDT and CDR2 YYEEEE come from the germline V gene. The source is a man in his sixties with active COVID-19. The sample taken for sequencing was peripheral blood. This chain connects TRBV5-6 to TRBJ2-7; TRBD1 is a possible D gene (6 bases). This chain's CDR3 is CASSKDSFYEQYF. For the CDR3, the DNA is TGTGCCAGCAGTAAGGACAGTTTCTACGAGCAGTACTTC. The whole variable domain, filled in from reference TRBV5-6 and TRBJ2-7, reads DAGVTQSPTHLIKTRGQQVTLRCSPKSGHDTVSWYQQALGQGPQFIFQYYEEEERQRGNFPDRFSGHQFPNYSSELNVNALLLGDSALYLCASSKDSFYEQYFGPGTRLTVT.